This T cell receptor (beta chain) comes out of a study of cytomegalovirus exposure and HLA in healthy donors. Study summary: In a previous analysis, 117 million unique TCR beta sequences were found from 150 million to 200 million T cells.

Whole-study findings and limits: Segments of the TCR beta V type were, in most cases, productive about 90% or about 30% of the time in an earlier analysis. The study flagged approximately 180 TCR beta chains as cytomegalovirus-associated.

Amplification used 60 Vbeta primers and 13 Jbeta primers. Clones were sequenced by immunoSEQ multiplex PCR, and TCRdb holds only the in-frame ones, with some missing. The table includes roughly 130,000 clones, roughly two thirds detected once. Notes on this clone: Its antigen is not identified.

The CDR3 covers 15 residues. From germline, CDR1 is SGHVS and CDR2 FQNEAQ. Trimming removed 2 bases at V and 3 bases at J, with 14 bases between. This clonotype was sampled from a male donor in good health and CMV-seronegative. This rearrangement joins TRBV7-8 to TRBJ2-7; a possible D gene is TRBD1 (5 bases). Sequences were obtained from PBMCs. CDR3 coding DNA: TGTGCCAGCAGCTTAAGGGATGGGGCAGACTACGAGCAGTACTTC. Amino acids: CASSLRDGADYEQYF.